This is a list of T cell receptor beta chains from one sample in a study of tumor and adjacent non-tumor tissue in lung cancer. TCRdb passed the multiplex PCR reads through MiXCR, listing each CDR3 protein once. The data contain more than 60,000 distinct CDR3 sequences, under 80% of them singletons. Sequenced material: distant non-tumor lung tissue. The receptor source for this set is a man aged 55 to 70 with non-small cell lung cancer. Both conserved end residues are part of each CDR3. The order of the fields is CDR3 protein, CDR3 DNA, clone size, V gene, D gene, J gene. D genes are given only for firm matches. Not every row has a clone size; where given, it reads once, few, many or a size class.

CASSKGTYRETQYF	TGTGCCAGCAGCAAAGGCACGTACCGAGAGACCCAGTATTTC	.	TRBV11-1	.	TRBJ2-5
CASRSGLADSIDTQYF	TGTGCCAGCAGATCCGGGTTAGCAGATAGCATAGATACGCAATATTTT	.	TRBV11-3	.	TRBJ2-3
CTNGQGGWAGGKETQYF	TGTACCAACGGCCAAGGAGGGTGGGCAGGGGGAAAAGAGACCCAGTACTTC	.	TRBV4-2	.	TRBJ2-5
CASSQDRGRGQETQYF	TGTGCCAGCAGCCAAGATCGCGGAAGGGGACAAGAGACCCAGTACTTC	.	TRBV4-1	.	TRBJ2-5
CASSPGASGEDYYGYTF	TGTGCCAGCAGCCCCGGGGCCAGCGGTGAAGATTACTATGGCTACACCTTC	.	TRBV5-4	.	TRBJ1-2
CASGFTGTSGRSQEQFF	TGTGCCAGCGGTTTCACCGGGACTAGCGGGAGAAGTCAAGAGCAGTTCTTC	.	TRBV6-1	TRBD2	TRBJ2-1
CSAVGDSGANVLSF	TGCAGTGCGGTGGGGGACTCTGGGGCCAATGTCCTGAGTTTC	.	TRBV20-1	.	TRBJ2-6
CASSLGDGSYEQYF	TGCGCCAGCAGCTTGGGGGACGGCTCTTACGAACAGTACTTC	.	TRBV5-1	.	TRBJ2-7
CAGKSPLNYGHTF	TGTGCCGGCAAATCTCCCCTTAACTATGGCCACACCTTC	.	TRBV6-5	.	TRBJ1-2
CPSNLGLAGLEETQYF	TGTCCCAGTAACCTCGGACTAGCGGGTTTAGAAGAGACCCAGTACTTC	.	TRBV13	TRBD2	TRBJ2-5
CASNPGARGGYIEQFF	TGTGCCAGCAATCCAGGGGCGCGGGGGGGATACATTGAGCAGTTCTTC	.	TRBV11-1	TRBD2	TRBJ2-1
CVSSLTGGYGYTF	TGTGTCAGCAGCCTAACAGGTGGCTATGGCTACACCTTC	.	TRBV5-4	.	TRBJ1-2
CASSQDAREQFF	TGCGCCAGCAGCCAAGATGCTCGTGAGCAGTTCTTC	.	TRBV4-2	.	TRBJ2-1
CDSTTLAGNTGDLFF	TGTGACAGCACCACACTAGCGGGAAACACCGGGGACCTGTTTTTT	.	TRBV6-5	TRBD2	TRBJ2-2
CATSLARQYTDAQYF	TGTGCCACCAGCTTAGCGAGACAGTACACAGATGCGCAGTATTTT	.	TRBV13	.	TRBJ2-3
CASSLSSRRENEQFF	TGTGCCAGCAGCTTATCTAGCAGGAGGGAAAATGAGCAGTTCTTC	.	TRBV11-2	.	TRBJ2-1
CANSQRSGRGSEQFF	TGCGCCAACAGCCAACGTAGCGGGAGGGGGAGCGAGCAGTTCTTC	.	TRBV4-1	TRBD2	TRBJ2-1
CASRLVRFGNQPQYF	TGTGCAAGTCGCTTAGTCCGTTTTGGCAATCAGCCCCAGTATTTT	.	TRBV12-2	.	TRBJ2-3
CASSQGGLSWDYTF	TGTGCCAGTAGCCAAGGAGGGTTAAGCTGGGACTACACCTTC	once	TRBV6-5	.	TRBJ1-2
CARSLSPPGTGNNEQFF	TGCGCCAGAAGCTTGAGTCCCCCCGGGACAGGGAACAATGAGCAGTTCTTC	once	TRBV5-1	TRBD1	TRBJ2-1
CASSFWSYEQYF	TGTGCCAGCAGCTTCTGGTCCTACGAGCAGTACTTC	many	TRBV7-9	.	TRBJ2-7
CASSLEGQGAPPYGYTF	TGTGCTAGCAGCTTAGAGGGACAGGGGGCGCCCCCCTATGGCTACACCTTC	.	TRBV7-8	TRBD1	TRBJ1-2
CASFGAGELFF	TGTGCCAGCTTTGGGGCCGGGGAGCTGTTTTTT	.	TRBV6-2/TRBV6-3	.	TRBJ2-2
CASRYSRWETAEQYF	TGTGCCAGCAGATACTCGAGGTGGGAGACGGCCGAGCAATACTTC	.	TRBV6-5	.	TRBJ2-7
CASSQDRGTGNEQYF	TGCGCCAGCAGCCAAGATAGGGGTACGGGCAACGAGCAGTACTTC	medium-sized	TRBV4-1	.	TRBJ2-7
CSAMGPDNKQFF	TGCAGTGCTATGGGACCGGACAATAAGCAGTTCTTC	.	TRBV20-1	.	TRBJ2-1
CASSSGYRSYEQYF	TGTGCCAGCAGCTCTGGCTACCGCTCCTACGAGCAGTACTTC	.	TRBV5-6	.	TRBJ2-7
CACRQGTGDMSDTQYF	TGCGCCTGCAGACAAGGGACAGGGGACATGTCAGATACGCAGTATTTT	.	TRBV4-1	TRBD1	TRBJ2-3
CASSTRGIGRTEELFF	TGTGCCAGCAGCACAAGAGGTATAGGGCGCACCGAGGAGCTGTTTTTT	.	TRBV13	.	TRBJ2-2
CTSSFGRIYEQYF	TGTACCAGCAGTTTCGGACGGATCTACGAGCAGTATTTC	.	TRBV6-5	.	TRBJ2-7
CAISESRGLGQYF	TGTGCCATCAGTGAGTCGCGAGGGCTGGGCCAGTACTTC	medium-sized	TRBV10-3	.	TRBJ2-5
CSVALAGVGGQYF	TGCAGCGTTGCACTAGCGGGAGTGGGGGGGCAGTATTTT	many	TRBV29-1	TRBD2	TRBJ2-3
CSLAGGLAEETQYF	TGCAGCCTTGCCGGTGGACTAGCAGAAGAGACCCAGTACTTC	few	TRBV29-1	TRBD2	TRBJ2-5
CTSSLVETRNIQYF	TGTACCAGCAGCTTGGTTGAGACTAGAAACATTCAGTACTTC	.	TRBV5-8	.	TRBJ2-4
CASSFSGGSPNEQFF	TGCGCCAGCAGCTTCTCTGGCGGGAGCCCCAATGAGCAGTTCTTC	many	TRBV5-1	TRBD2	TRBJ2-1
CASSLRGENYGYIF	TGTGCCAGCAGCCTCCGGGGAGAGAACTATGGCTACATCTTC	.	TRBV13	.	TRBJ1-2
CTSRIRGGETQYF	TGTACCAGCAGAATCAGGGGGGGAGAGACCCAGTACTTC	.	TRBV12-3/TRBV12-4	.	TRBJ2-5
CASSIDGYTF	TGTGCCAGCAGCATTGATGGTTACACCTTC	.	TRBV6-6	.	TRBJ1-2
CAISESITSGIEQFF	TGTGCCATCAGTGAGTCGATCACTAGCGGGATTGAGCAGTTCTTC	many	TRBV10-3	TRBD2	TRBJ2-1
CASSQDRATSDEQYF	TGTGCCAGCAGCCAAGACCGGGCAACGTCCGACGAGCAGTATTTC	.	TRBV5-4	.	TRBJ2-7
CTSSLFPRETQYF	TGTACCAGCAGTTTATTCCCCCGGGAGACCCAGTACTTC	.	TRBV12-3/TRBV12-4	.	TRBJ2-5
CAYSLVQGTEAFF	TGTGCCTACTCTCTAGTTCAGGGAACTGAAGCTTTCTTT	many	TRBV30	.	TRBJ1-1
CNARFEGGYTF	TGCAATGCTAGATTCGAGGGGGGCTACACCTTC	.	TRBV29-1	.	TRBJ1-2
CSVEGTSLNEQFF	TGCAGCGTTGAAGGGACTAGCCTCAATGAGCAGTTCTTC	.	TRBV29-1	TRBD2	TRBJ2-1
CATSFTSDRGTTKAFF	TGCGCCACCAGCTTTACCTCGGACAGGGGGACCACTAAAGCTTTCTTT	.	TRBV5-1	TRBD1	TRBJ1-1
CAISETGNQPQRF	TGTGCCATCAGTGAAACAGGGAATCAGCCCCAGCGTTTT	.	TRBV10-3	.	TRBJ1-5
CANSLSPHDTQYF	TGTGCCAACAGCTTATCCCCCCATGATACCCAGTACTTC	.	TRBV12-3/TRBV12-4	.	TRBJ2-5
CNARDAGGGSVNTIYF	TGCAATGCTAGAGATGCAGGGGGGGGCTCTGTAAACACCATATATTTT	once	TRBV20-1	TRBD1	TRBJ1-3
CASSSETNKKIQYF	TGTGCCAGCAGTTCCGAGACGAATAAAAAGATTCAGTACTTC	.	TRBV12-3/TRBV12-4	.	TRBJ2-4
CATSDPGTSGTYNEQFF	TGTGCCACCAGTGACCCCGGGACTAGCGGAACCTACAATGAGCAGTTCTTC	many	TRBV24-1	TRBD2	TRBJ2-1
CSARDLRLAEPGSKQFF	TGCAGTGCTAGAGATCTTAGACTAGCGGAGCCCGGTAGTAAGCAGTTCTTC	few	TRBV20-1	TRBD2	TRBJ2-1
CSAPQLAGSGNEQFF	TGCAGCGCTCCACAATTAGCGGGATCAGGGAATGAGCAGTTCTTC	.	TRBV29-1	TRBD2	TRBJ2-1
CASKPRLAGRRHIQYF	TGTGCCAGCAAGCCTAGACTAGCGGGAAGGCGACACATCCAGTACTTC	.	TRBV6-5	TRBD2	TRBJ2-4